This TCR beta chain was profiled in a study of metastatic and nonmetastatic thyroid tumors. Study information: Peripheral blood and tumor or nodule samples from malignant and benign thyroid patients were compared.

Original data processing: A papillary thyroid cancer distant-metastasis classifier was built from CDR3 differences across clinicopathological groups. TCRdb re-clonotyped the PCR reads through MiXCR. In this record, the V and J calls reflect TCRdb's handling and not the investigators' own analysis. The sample holds about 13,000 clones; 30% to 40% are singletons and the top ten take roughly an eighth. General study results and limits: Reportedly, malignant thyroid tumors had significantly higher TCR beta diversity than benign nodules, in blood and tumor.

This clone came up many times. The antigen is not known. No patient received treatment before thyroid surgery. Per germline, CDR1 SGHNT and CDR2 YYREEE (reference sequence). The CDR3 sequence is 12 residues long. Trimming removed 3 bases from V and 4 bases from J, with 4 bases in between. The rearrangement links TRBV5-4 to TRBJ2-2, with D unclear. The clonotype comes from a male donor with papillary thyroid cancer or a benign thyroid nodule (not recorded which). Some clones in this sample may be carry-over from other donors' samples. Sequencing was performed on tumor tissue. The CDR3 loop is CASSWGTGELFF. CDR3 DNA: TGTGCCAGCAGCTGGGGCACCGGGGAGCTGTTTTTT. The full variable domain, completed using reference TRBV5-4 and TRBJ2-2, is ETGVTQSPTHLIKTRGQQVTLRCSSQSGHNTVSWYQQALGQGPQFIFQYYREEENGRGNFPPRFSGLQFPNYSSELNVNALELDDSALYLCASSWGTGELFFGEGSRLTVL.